One and the same sample provided the 31 T cell receptor beta chains below, sequenced in a study of cytomegalovirus exposure and HLA in healthy donors. PCR employed 60 Vbeta and 13 Jbeta primers. The repertoire was sequenced with immunoSEQ multiplex PCR; TCRdb's copy has only in-frame clones and lacks some. The sample holds approximately 130,000 clones; 70% to 80% are singletons and the top ten take 0.95% to 1.5%. Material: PBMCs. Receptors originate from a man between 50 and 59 years old in good health and CMV-seronegative.

The genes are TRBV5-4 and TRBJ1-2, with 9 bases lining up with TRBD1. V was clipped by 5 bases and J by 2 bases; unmatched bases: 4. Looked up from germline, CDR1 is SGHNT and CDR2 is YYREEE (reference sequence). The CDR3 spans 14 residues. In nucleotides, the CDR3 is TGTGCCAGCAGGAGGGACAGGGCAAACTATGGCTACACCTTC. Encoded protein: CASRRDRANYGYTF. Supplemented by reference TRBV5-4 and TRBJ1-2, the full variable domain reads ETGVTQSPTHLIKTRGQQVTLRCSSQSGHNTVSWYQQALGQGPQFIFQYYREEENGRGNFPPRFSGLQFPNYSSELNVNALELDDSALYLCASRRDRANYGYTFGSGTRLTVV.

This chain joins TRBV5-4 and TRBJ2-6; 7 positions agree with TRBD1. The trim removed 6 bases at V and 4 bases at J, leaving 13 bases unmatched. Germline V gene sequence: CDR1 SGHNT, CDR2 YYREEE (reference sequence). The CDR3 is 17 amino acids. The CDR3 nucleotides are TGTGCCAGCACCGGAGGAAATACAGGGGCAGGGGCCAACGTCCTGACTTTC. Its protein product is CASTGGNTGAGANVLTF.

The genes are TRBV11-2 and TRBJ2-2, with 7 nucleotides matching TRBD2. Germline CDR1 SGHAT, CDR2 FQNNGV. The CDR3 covers 15 residues. Losses at the gene ends were 3 bases for V and 2 bases for J; bases not matched to a gene: 3. As DNA, the CDR3 is TGTGCCAGCAGCTTGGCTAGCGGTAACACCGGGGAGCTGTTTTTT. Protein: CASSLASGNTGELFF.

The chain is built from TRBV6-1 and TRBJ2-7, with a possible D match to TRBD2 (6 bases). The V and J ends lost 3 bases and 1 base respectively, with 10 bases between them. Germline V lookup: CDR1 MNHNS, CDR2 SASEGT. The length of the CDR3 is 14 residues. DNA of the CDR3: TGTGCCAGCAGTGAGGGGAGCGGGTCCTACGAGCAGTACTTC. Amino acids: CASSEGSGSYEQYF.

The rearrangement joins TRBV6-5 to TRBJ1-6; 9 nucleotides match TRBD1. Per the germline V gene, CDR1 is MNHEY and CDR2 is SVGAGI. The V segment lost 3 bases and the J segment 10 bases; nucleotides outside the gene matches: 7. This CDR3 spans 15 amino acids. In nucleotides, the CDR3 is TGTGCCAGCAGTTATTCCGGGACAGGGACCTCACCCCTCCACTTT. Its translation: CASSYSGTGTSPLHF.

J is TRBJ2-5 and V is TRBV5-1; D is possibly TRBD1 (6 bases). From germline, CDR1 is SGHRS and CDR2 YFSETQ. The length of the CDR3 is 18 residues. Between the trimmed V and J ends, which lost 0 bases and 1 base, there was a span of 19 bases. DNA of the CDR3: TGCGCCAGCAGCTTGGGGCAGGGGACCATTGAACCCCAAGAGACCCAGTACTTC. It yields the protein CASSLGQGTIEPQETQYF.

The genes are TRBV4-1 and TRBJ2-3; the D is unclear. Germline CDR1 and CDR2: MGHRA and YSYEKL. With 0 bases removed from V and 2 bases from J, the gap between germline ends came to 12 bases. CDR3 size: 16 residues. In nucleotides, the CDR3 is TGCGCCAGCAGCCAAGATCTGGTGCTAGTCACAGATACGCAGTATTTT. Its protein is CASSQDLVLVTDTQYF.

The chain joins TRBV28 to TRBJ1-1, with a possible D match to TRBD1 (5 bases). Germline V gene lookup returns CDR1 MDHEN and CDR2 SYDVKM. CDR3 length: 15 residues. Between the trimmed V and J ends, which lost 3 bases and 6 bases, there was a span of 17 bases. The CDR3 reads CASSLPGHPWAEAFF. CDR3 nucleotides: TGTGCCAGCAGTTTGCCAGGACACCCCTGGGCTGAAGCTTTCTTT.

The chain uses TRBV5-4 and TRBJ1-5, with D unresolved. Germline V CDR1 and CDR2: SGHNT, YYREEE (reference sequence). The CDR3 is made up of 15 amino acids. Trimming took off 4 bases at V and 3 bases at J, with 14 bases between the two ends. CDR3: CASSLGGQHNQPQHF. CDR3 sequence (DNA): TGTGCCAGCAGCCTGGGAGGTCAGCACAATCAGCCCCAGCATTTT.

This chain uses TRBV28 with TRBJ1-5, with D tentatively TRBD1 (6 bases). The V gene's germline CDR1 is MDHEN and CDR2 SYDVKM. There are 14 residues in the CDR3. V lost 6 bases and J 1 base, leaving 10 bases between the germline ends. CDR3 sequence reads: CASRGGGSNQPQHF. For the CDR3, the DNA is TGTGCCAGCAGGGGAGGGGGGAGCAATCAGCCCCAGCATTTT.

The rearrangement uses TRBV4-1 and TRBJ2-6; 7 positions match TRBD1. Losses at the gene ends were 2 bases for V and 2 bases for J; bases not matched to a gene: 15. The CDR3 is made up of 20 amino acids. CDR1 and CDR2 (germline): MGHRA, YSYEKL. The CDR3 bases are TGCGCCAGCAGCCAATTCTACCTCGGGACAGCCAAGACTGGGGCCAACGTCCTGACTTTC. Its translation is CASSQFYLGTAKTGANVLTF.

The chain joins TRBV30 to TRBJ1-1, with 7 bases lining up with TRBD1. V dropped 2 bases and J dropped 6; count of bases not matched to a gene: 12. This CDR3 contains 15 residues. Germline-derived CDR1 and CDR2 are GTSNPN and SVGIG (reference sequence). In DNA form, the CDR3 reads TGTGCCTGGAGTTTAGTTTTCAGGGGGGCCCCTGAAGCTTTCTTT. It specifies CAWSLVFRGAPEAFF.

The CDR3 loop is CASSGTSGSVTDTQYF. CDR3 coding DNA: TGTGCCAGCAGTGGGACTAGCGGGAGTGTCACAGATACGCAGTATTTT. The chain employs TRBV2 and TRBJ2-3; 13 bases are a match to TRBD2. The CDR3 contains 16 residues. After removal of 4 bases from V and 2 bases from J, the junction contained 3 bases not matched to a gene. Germline V gene sequence: CDR1 SNHLY, CDR2 FYNNEI.

This clone was recorded once. The chain combines TRBV5-1 with TRBJ2-7, with 9 bases fitting TRBD1. With 1 base clipped from V and 4 bases from J, the junction kept 6 bases outside the gene matches. From germline, CDR1 is SGHRS and CDR2 YFSETQ. CDR3 length equals 15 residues. The CDR3: CASSLSGTGTYEQYF. The CDR3 DNA reads as TGCGCCAGCAGCTTGTCGGGGACAGGGACGTACGAGCAGTACTTC.

The chain is built from TRBV2 and TRBJ2-5; 12 nucleotides match TRBD2. This CDR3 has 14 residues. Germline V gene data show CDR1 as SNHLY and CDR2 as FYNNEI. The junction had 4 bases not matched to a gene; V was cut back by 7 bases and J by 4 bases. CDR3: CASTWGLAGETQYF. For the CDR3, the DNA is TGTGCCAGCACGTGGGGACTAGCGGGAGAGACCCAGTACTTC.

The chain uses TRBV11-2 and TRBJ2-7; D gene ambiguous. Per the germline V gene, CDR1 is SGHAT and CDR2 is FQNNGV. The CDR3 runs to 15 residues. V lost 1 base to trimming and J lost 2 bases, with 12 bases between them. Written as DNA, the CDR3 is TGTGCCAGCAGCTTAGTGTTTGGCTTCACCTACGAGCAGTACTTC. Its translation is CASSLVFGFTYEQYF.

The CDR3 coding sequence is TGTGCCAGCAGCCCCCGACTAGCGGGAGATACCGGGGAGCTGTTTTTT. Protein product: CASSPRLAGDTGELFF. The chain carries TRBV13 and TRBJ2-2; 12 bases are a match to TRBD2. This CDR3 spans 16 amino acids. With V trimmed by 5 bases and J by 5 bases, 6 bases remained unmatched. Germline V gene lookup returns CDR1 PRHDT and CDR2 FYEKMQ (reference sequence).

J is TRBJ2-2 and V is TRBV28, with 15 bases aligning to TRBD2. Trimming took 7 bases from V and 4 from J; bases not matched to a gene: 7. Germline V lookup: CDR1 MDHEN, CDR2 SYDVKM. This CDR3 region has 17 residues. The CDR3 spells CASNPPGLAGGTGELFF. Written as DNA, the CDR3 is TGTGCCAGCAACCCGCCGGGACTAGCGGGAGGCACCGGGGAGCTGTTTTTT.

This rearrangement joins TRBV6-5 to TRBJ2-7; 7 bases are a match to TRBD2. This CDR3 has 15 residues. The V segment lost 0 bases and the J segment 2 bases; nucleotides outside the gene matches: 4. Germline CDR1 reads MNHEY; CDR2 reads SVGAGI. The CDR3 DNA sequence: TGTGCCAGCAGTTACTCACGGGGAGGGACCTACGAGCAGTACTTC. Translation gives CASSYSRGGTYEQYF.

This sequence joins TRBV2 and TRBJ2-7, with 10 nucleotides matching TRBD1. This CDR3 spans 15 amino acids. CDR1 and CDR2 from the germline V gene are SNHLY and FYNNEI. The ends lost 4 bases at V and 6 bases at J; junction bases unmatched: 9. The CDR3 sequence is CASSALGTGAVEQYF. For the CDR3, the DNA is TGTGCCAGCAGTGCCCTCGGGACAGGGGCCGTCGAGCAGTACTTC.

The sample holds a few counts of this clone. The genes are TRBV9 and TRBJ1-1; TRBD1 is a possible D gene (5 bases). The CDR3 contains 15 residues. Per the germline V gene, CDR1 is SGDLS and CDR2 is YYNGEE. Trimming shortened V by 5 bases and J by 0 bases, and 14 bases separated the two germline ends. CDR3 sequence (DNA): TGTGCCAGCAGTGGGGTACAGGCCATGAACACTGAAGCTTTCTTT. Its translation: CASSGVQAMNTEAFF.

The chain employs TRBV29-1 and TRBJ2-5; the D gene is possibly TRBD1 (5 bases). There are 13 residues in the CDR3. The germline V and J ends were trimmed by 6 bases and 1 base, with 12 bases remaining between them. CDR1 is SQVTM, CDR2 ANQGSEA, per germline. The CDR3, as DNA: TGCAGCGTCCTCCAACAGGTCCAAGAGACCCAGTACTTC. The encoded protein is CSVLQQVQETQYF.

As concerns this clone: The sample carries other DNA sequences with the same CDR3. This rearrangement joins TRBV4-2 to TRBJ2-7, with 7 bases lining up with TRBD2. This CDR3 is built from 18 residues. Germline loops: CDR1 LGHNA, CDR2 YNFKEQ. The junction had 12 bases not matched to a gene; V was cut back by 1 base and J by 0 bases. DNA for the CDR3: TGTGCCAGCAGCCAAGTCGGGGAGGGGTTATATATCTCCTACGAGCAGTACTTC. Its translation: CASSQVGEGLYISYEQYF.

This clone is a singleton in its sample. The chain recombines TRBV5-1 with TRBJ2-6, with D perhaps matching TRBD1 (6 bases). This CDR3 is built from 15 residues. V lost 5 bases to trimming and J lost 2 bases, with 11 bases between them. The germline CDR1 and CDR2 sequences are SGHRS and YFSETQ. CDR3 in DNA: TGCGCCAGCAGGCCGCCAGGGGCTGGGGCCAACGTCCTGACTTTC. Translating gives CASRPPGAGANVLTF. Supplemented by reference TRBV5-1 and TRBJ2-6, the full variable domain reads KAGVTQTPRYLIKTRGQQVTLSCSPISGHRSVSWYQQTPGQGLQFLFEYFSETQRNKGNFPGRFSGRQFSNSRSEMNVSTLELGDSALYLCASRPPGAGANVLTFGAGSRLTVL.

This clone appeared many times. The chain is built from TRBV5-1 and TRBJ1-4; a weak D match, TRBD1 (5 bases). Germline assignment: CDR1 SGHRS and CDR2 YFSETQ. The CDR3 has 15 amino acids. Trimming took off 6 bases at V and 2 bases at J, with 14 bases between the two ends. Here the CDR3 DNA reads TGCGCCAGCACCCAGGGAGGGGCCACTAATGAAAAACTGTTTTTT. This encodes CASTQGGATNEKLFF. The whole variable domain, filled in from reference TRBV5-1 and TRBJ1-4, reads KAGVTQTPRYLIKTRGQQVTLSCSPISGHRSVSWYQQTPGQGLQFLFEYFSETQRNKGNFPGRFSGRQFSNSRSEMNVSTLELGDSALYLCASTQGGATNEKLFFGSGTQLSVL.

The rearrangement joins TRBV7-4 to TRBJ2-7; the D gene is possibly TRBD2 (6 bases). This CDR3 comprises 14 residues. The germline V gene encodes CDR1 SGHVT and CDR2 SQSDAQ. The V gene lost 0 bases and the J gene lost 4 bases, with 10 bases spanning the gap. The CDR3 sequence: CASSLAPSGYEQYF. The CDR3 DNA follows: TGTGCCAGCAGCTTAGCGCCGAGCGGGTACGAGCAGTACTTC.

This chain uses TRBV5-6 with TRBJ2-7; 11 bases line up with TRBD1. From germline, CDR1 is SGHDT and CDR2 YYEEEE. The length of the CDR3 is 15 residues. Trimming cost V 4 bases and J 3 bases; bases outside gene matches: 6. The CDR3 coding sequence is TGTGCCAGCAGCCTGTACGGGACAGGGGGCTACGAGCAGTACTTC. It encodes CASSLYGTGGYEQYF. Variable domain in full (rest from reference TRBV5-6 and TRBJ2-7): DAGVTQSPTHLIKTRGQQVTLRCSPKSGHDTVSWYQQALGQGPQFIFQYYEEEERQRGNFPDRFSGHQFPNYSSELNVNALLLGDSALYLCASSLYGTGGYEQYFGPGTRLTVT.

The chain has TRBV5-6 and TRBJ2-7, with TRBD2 matching 8 bases. CDR1 SGHDT and CDR2 YYEEEE come from the germline V gene. This CDR3 region has 15 residues. J was trimmed by 0 bases and V by 4 bases; bases with no gene match: 6. The CDR3: CASSPGGGSSYEQYF. The CDR3 nucleotides are TGTGCCAGCAGCCCGGGGGGGGGCAGCTCCTACGAGCAGTACTTC.

The gene calls are TRBV10-2 and TRBJ2-5; 10 nucleotides line up with TRBD2. Germline CDR1 WSHSY, CDR2 SAAADI. With V trimmed by 3 bases and J by 6 bases, 7 bases remained unmatched. CDR3 length: 15 residues. CDR3 amino acids: CASSDGSGRSKTQYF. The CDR3, as DNA: TGCGCCAGCAGTGACGGTAGCGGGAGGTCGAAGACCCAGTACTTC.

The CDR3 loop is CASSHQRFSGRTGNEQFF. In nucleotides, the CDR3 is TGTGCCAGCAGCCACCAGAGGTTTAGCGGGAGGACGGGCAATGAGCAGTTCTTC. The chain has TRBV27 and TRBJ2-1, with 10 positions matching TRBD2. CDR3 length equals 18 residues. The J segment lost 6 bases and the V segment lost 6 bases, leaving 17 bases of the junction unmatched. Per germline, CDR1 MNHEY and CDR2 SMNVEV (reference sequence).

V is TRBV2 and J is TRBJ2-3, with 7 bases fitting TRBD2. This CDR3 is built from 19 residues. Losses at the gene ends were 1 base for V and 3 bases for J; bases not matched to a gene: 16. Looked up from germline, CDR1 is SNHLY and CDR2 is FYNNEI. CDR3: CASSEGSLTSTHTTDTQYF. The CDR3 region has the DNA TGTGCCAGCAGTGAAGGATCGTTGACTAGCACCCATACTACAGATACGCAGTATTTT. Drawing the rest from reference TRBV2 and TRBJ2-3, the complete variable domain is EPEVTQTPSHQVTQMGQEVILRCVPISNHLYFYWYRQILGQKVEFLVSFYNNEISEKSEIFDDQFSVERPDGSNFTLKIRSTKLEDSAMYFCASSEGSLTSTHTTDTQYFGPGTRLTVL.